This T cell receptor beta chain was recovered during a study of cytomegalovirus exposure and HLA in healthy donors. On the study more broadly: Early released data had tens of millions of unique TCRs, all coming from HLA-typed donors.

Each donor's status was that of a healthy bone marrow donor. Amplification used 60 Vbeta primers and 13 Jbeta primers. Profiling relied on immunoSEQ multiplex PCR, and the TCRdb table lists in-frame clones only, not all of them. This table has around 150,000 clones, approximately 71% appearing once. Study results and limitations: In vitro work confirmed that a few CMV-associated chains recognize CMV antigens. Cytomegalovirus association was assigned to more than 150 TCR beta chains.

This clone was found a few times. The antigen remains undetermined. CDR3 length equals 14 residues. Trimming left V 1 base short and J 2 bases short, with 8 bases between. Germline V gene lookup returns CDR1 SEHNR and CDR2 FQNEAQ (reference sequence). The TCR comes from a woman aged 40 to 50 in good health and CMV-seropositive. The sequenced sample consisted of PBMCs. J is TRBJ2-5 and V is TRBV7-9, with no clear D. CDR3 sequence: CASSLDSVQETQYF. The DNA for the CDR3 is TGTGCCAGCAGCTTAGACAGTGTTCAAGAGACCCAGTACTTC.